This T cell receptor (beta chain) was sequenced in a study of cytomegalovirus exposure and HLA in healthy donors. Overall study findings and caveats: For presence/absence analyses, sequencing depth was assumed to be roughly uniform across donors. The Asian-associated ancestry cluster reportedly had fewer N-insertions than the roughly 700-donor mean in a later analysis.

In the PCR, 60 Vbeta and 13 Jbeta primers were used. Measured with immunoSEQ multiplex PCR; TCRdb has only the in-frame clones, and not every one. The table has 160,000 or so clones, 79% seen once. Concerning this clone itself: Its matching antigen is unknown.

The TCR was taken from a woman between 40 and 50 years old in good health and CMV-seronegative. Input material: PBMCs.

The CDR3 DNA sequence: TGTGCCACCTCGAGACTAGCGGGGGGGCAGGAGCAGTACTTC. Translation gives CATSRLAGGQEQYF. The chain uses TRBV15 and TRBJ2-7; 14 positions agree with TRBD2. This CDR3 contains 14 residues. The trim removed 8 bases at V and 7 bases at J, leaving 7 bases unmatched. Germline-derived CDR1 and CDR2 are LNHNV and YYDKDF (reference sequence).